This TCR beta chain was documented in a study of blood T cells in healthy people across ages. Study-wide results and caveats: TCR beta diversity was tightly associated with the proportion of naive T cells.

Per the germline V gene, CDR1 is PRHDT and CDR2 is FYEKMQ (reference sequence). V lost 5 bases to trimming and J lost 5 bases, with 15 bases between them. The length of the CDR3 is 14 residues. Comments on this clonotype: Its antigen is undetermined.

A sample-barcoded 5' primer and a J-beta primer mix were used in a second PCR of about 6 to 11 cycles. One entry per CDR3 protein results from TCRdb running MiXCR on the 5' RACE reads. Among hundreds of thousands of distinct CDR3 sequences listed, 25% were seen once. The sample also formed part of further work on T cells of mothers and their children. That study reports: A few healthy Caucasian mothers, along with their six children, served as the donors. Over 8 million TCR beta CDR3 reads were obtained from each mother, and about 3 million from each child. Slightly higher, non-significant overlap characterized related mother-child pairs relative to unrelated pairs.

The sample comprised blood. This chain connects TRBV13 to TRBJ2-5, with D possibly TRBD2 on 6 matching bases. This clonotype was sampled from a boy aged 5-17 years in good health. As DNA, the CDR3 is TGTGCCAGCAGCAATCCCGGCGGGACGGAGACCCAGTACTTC. Amino acid sequence: CASSNPGGTETQYF.